This TCR beta chain was captured by sequencing in a study of CD8 T cells in Susac syndrome. The CDR3 has 14 residues. V gave up 8 bases and J gave up 0 bases; unmatched junction bases: 7. Germline values: CDR1 SQVTM, CDR2 ANQGSEA. Random hexamers primed reverse transcription of roughly 0.5 to 1 ug RNA. MiXCR, applied by TCRdb to the immunoSEQ multiplex PCR reads, yields one record per CDR3 protein. The repertoire includes about 200,000 distinct CDR3 sequences, about 96% of them detected once, and 0.093% sits in the top ten. This chain connects TRBV29-1 to TRBJ2-1; 7 bases map to TRBD2. The sample comprised CD4+ T cells from PBMCs. This clonotype originated in a human donor with multiple sclerosis. CDR3 in DNA: TGCAGCTCCGGCGGGGGAAGCTCCTACAATGAGCAGTTCTTC. Its translation: CSSGGGSSYNEQFF.